This TCR beta chain came from a study of cytomegalovirus exposure and HLA in healthy donors. Study-wide results and caveats: Accounts indicate the classifier identified cytomegalovirus status with strong specificity and sensitivity.

Remarks on this clone: Its antigen is unknown.

Here immunoSEQ multiplex PCR was the method, and the copy in TCRdb shows in-frame clones only, minus some. This sample yields 250,000 to 300,000 clones, of which 86% are seen a single time; 0.95% to 1.1% belongs to the top ten. This CDR3 contains 14 residues. Trimming at V came to 3 bases and at J to 11 bases, leaving 3 bases not matched to a gene. Per the germline V gene, CDR1 is MRHNA and CDR2 is SNTAGT. The sample consisted of PBMCs. The TCR comes from a woman aged 18-29 years in good health and CMV-seronegative. This chain connects TRBV6-4 to TRBJ2-1; 14 nucleotides align to TRBD2. CDR3 bases: TGTGCCAGCAGTGAGGGACTAGCGGGGGCAAAGCAGTTCTTC. Translation: CASSEGLAGAKQFF.